This TCR beta chain was identified during a study of CD8 T cells in Susac syndrome. The T cells that were sequenced for TCR beta were CD8+ and CD4+ cells from blood. Patients with stable or active relapsing-remitting disease, all of them treatment-naive, made up the multiple sclerosis controls. TEMRA cells were FACS-enriched, with CD8+ and CD4+ T cells isolated negatively. Random hexamers were used to reverse transcribe the RNA input (about 0.5 to 1 ug). The TCR beta CDR3 was amplified by immunoSEQ multiplex PCR across 54 Vbeta, 13 Jbeta. Via MiXCR, TCRdb re-called the immunoSEQ multiplex PCR reads, giving one row per CDR3 protein. The sample has around 180,000 distinct CDR3 sequences; nearly 97% are singletons. CDR1 and CDR2 from the germline V gene are MGHRA and YSYEKL. The length of the CDR3 is 16 residues. V trimming: 1 base; J trimming: 0 bases; junction bases outside the gene matches: 5.

This clonotype was sampled from a human donor with multiple sclerosis. The V and J genes are TRBV4-1 and TRBJ1-1; TRBD1 matches at 7 bases. Material for sequencing was CD4+ T cells from PBMCs. The CDR3, as DNA: TGCGCCAGCAGCCAAGCCCCGGGACAGCTGAACACTGAAGCTTTCTTT. It is translated as CASSQAPGQLNTEAFF.